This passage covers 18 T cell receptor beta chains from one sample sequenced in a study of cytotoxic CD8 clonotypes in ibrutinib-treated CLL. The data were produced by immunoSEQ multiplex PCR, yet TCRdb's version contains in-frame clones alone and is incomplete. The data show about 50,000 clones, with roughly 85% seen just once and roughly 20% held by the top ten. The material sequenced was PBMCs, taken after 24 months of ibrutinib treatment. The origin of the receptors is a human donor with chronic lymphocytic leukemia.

CDR3 protein: CAWSPGGTSLSREQYF. In DNA, the CDR3 is TGTGCCTGGAGTCCTGGCGGGACTAGCCTCTCGCGCGAGCAGTACTTC. The chain links TRBV30 to TRBJ2-7; 9 bases fit TRBD2. In germline, CDR1 is GTSNPN, CDR2 SVGIG (reference sequence). The V and J ends lost 2 bases and 6 bases, in that order; junction bases with no gene match: 14. The CDR3 sequence is 16 residues long.

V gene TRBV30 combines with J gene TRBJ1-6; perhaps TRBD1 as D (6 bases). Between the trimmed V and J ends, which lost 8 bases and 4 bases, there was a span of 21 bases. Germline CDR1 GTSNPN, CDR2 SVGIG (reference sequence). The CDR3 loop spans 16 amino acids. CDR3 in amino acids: CAATQQGGGYNSPLHF. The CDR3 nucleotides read TGTGCCGCAACACAACAGGGTGGGGGATATAATTCACCCCTCCACTTT.

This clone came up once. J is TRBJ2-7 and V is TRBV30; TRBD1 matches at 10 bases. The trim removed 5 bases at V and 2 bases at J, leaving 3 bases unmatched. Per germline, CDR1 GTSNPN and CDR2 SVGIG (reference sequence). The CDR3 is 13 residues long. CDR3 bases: TGTGCCTGGGACAGGGGGCTACCCTACGAGCAGTACTTC. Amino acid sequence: CAWDRGLPYEQYF.

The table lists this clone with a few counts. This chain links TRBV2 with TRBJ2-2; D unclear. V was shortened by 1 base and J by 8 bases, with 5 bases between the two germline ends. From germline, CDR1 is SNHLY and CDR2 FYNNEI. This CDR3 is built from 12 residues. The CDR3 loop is CASSEGVGELFF. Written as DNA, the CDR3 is TGTGCCAGCAGTGAAGGAGTGGGGGAGCTGTTTTTT.

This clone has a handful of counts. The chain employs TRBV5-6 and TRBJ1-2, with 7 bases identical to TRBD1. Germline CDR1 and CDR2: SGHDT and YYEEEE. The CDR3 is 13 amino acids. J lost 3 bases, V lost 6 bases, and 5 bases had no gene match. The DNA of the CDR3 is TGTGCCAGCAAACGAGGACAGGACTATGGCTACACCTTC. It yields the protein CASKRGQDYGYTF.

The CDR3 region is CASSLTPGGQGSFYGYTF. As DNA, the CDR3 is TGTGCCAGCAGCCTAACCCCGGGAGGGCAGGGCTCCTTCTATGGCTACACCTTC. The gene calls are TRBV4-2 and TRBJ1-2; weak D call: TRBD1 (5 bases). Per the germline V gene, CDR1 is LGHNA and CDR2 is YNFKEQ. The CDR3 contains 18 residues. The ends were cut back, 4 bases at V and 4 bases at J, with 25 bases in the middle.

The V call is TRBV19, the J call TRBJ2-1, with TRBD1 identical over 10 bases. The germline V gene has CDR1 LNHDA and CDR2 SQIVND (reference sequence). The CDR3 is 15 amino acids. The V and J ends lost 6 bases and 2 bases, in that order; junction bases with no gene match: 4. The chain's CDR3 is CASRAGTGAYNEQFF. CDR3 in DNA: TGTGCCAGTAGGGCCGGGACAGGGGCCTACAATGAGCAGTTCTTC.

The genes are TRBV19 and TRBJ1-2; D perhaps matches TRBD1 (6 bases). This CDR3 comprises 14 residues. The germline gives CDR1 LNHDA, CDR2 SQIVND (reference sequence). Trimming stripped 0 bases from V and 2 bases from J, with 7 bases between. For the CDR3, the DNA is TGTGCCAGTAGTATAGATGGACAGAACTATGGCTACACCTTC. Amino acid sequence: CASSIDGQNYGYTF.

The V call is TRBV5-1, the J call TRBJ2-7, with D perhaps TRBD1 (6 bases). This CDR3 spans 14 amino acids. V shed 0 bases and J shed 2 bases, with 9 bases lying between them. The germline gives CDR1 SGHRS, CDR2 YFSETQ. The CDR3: CASSLGQVTYEQYF. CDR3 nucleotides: TGCGCCAGCAGCTTGGGACAGGTTACCTACGAGCAGTACTTC.

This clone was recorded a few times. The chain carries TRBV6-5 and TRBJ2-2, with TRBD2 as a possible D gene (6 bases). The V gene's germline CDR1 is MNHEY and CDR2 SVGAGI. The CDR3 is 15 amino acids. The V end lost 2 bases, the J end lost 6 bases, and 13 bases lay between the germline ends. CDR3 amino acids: CASSYGTDGPGELFF. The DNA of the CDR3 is TGTGCCAGCAGTTACGGGACTGACGGGCCCGGGGAGCTGTTTTTT.

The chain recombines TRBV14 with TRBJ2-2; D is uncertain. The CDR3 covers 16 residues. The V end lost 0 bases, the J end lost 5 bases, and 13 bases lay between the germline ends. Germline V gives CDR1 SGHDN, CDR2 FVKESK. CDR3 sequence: CASSQEVNGRTGELFF. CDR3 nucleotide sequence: TGTGCCAGCAGCCAAGAAGTTAACGGCCGGACCGGGGAGCTGTTTTTT.

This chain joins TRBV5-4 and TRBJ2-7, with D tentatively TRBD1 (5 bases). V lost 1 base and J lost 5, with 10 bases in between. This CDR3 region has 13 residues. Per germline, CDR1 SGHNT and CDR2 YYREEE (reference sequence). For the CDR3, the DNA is TGTGCCAGCAGCTTGCTGGTCAGGGACGAGCAGTACTTC. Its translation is CASSLLVRDEQYF.

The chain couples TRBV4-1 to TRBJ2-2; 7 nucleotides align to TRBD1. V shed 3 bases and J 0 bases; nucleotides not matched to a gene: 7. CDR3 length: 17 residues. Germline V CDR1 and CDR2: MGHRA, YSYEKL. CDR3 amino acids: CASSQGQFFSNTGELFF. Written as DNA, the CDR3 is TGCGCCAGCAGCCAGGGACAGTTCTTTTCGAACACCGGGGAGCTGTTTTTT.

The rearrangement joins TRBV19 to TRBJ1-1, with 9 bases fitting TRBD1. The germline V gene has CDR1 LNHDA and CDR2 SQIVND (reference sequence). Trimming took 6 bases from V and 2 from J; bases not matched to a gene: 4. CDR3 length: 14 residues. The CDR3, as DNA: TGTGCCAGTAGCGAACAGGGGGCTAACACTGAAGCTTTCTTT. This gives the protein CASSEQGANTEAFF.

The CDR3 DNA reads TGCGCCAGCAGTGACACTAGCGGGACGAATGAGCAGTTCTTC. Amino acids: CASSDTSGTNEQFF. The chain carries TRBV10-1 and TRBJ2-1; 10 bases fit TRBD2. V lost 3 bases and J lost 7; bases outside the gene matches: 3. This CDR3 is built from 14 residues. Germline CDR1 and CDR2: WNHNN and SYGVQD (reference sequence).

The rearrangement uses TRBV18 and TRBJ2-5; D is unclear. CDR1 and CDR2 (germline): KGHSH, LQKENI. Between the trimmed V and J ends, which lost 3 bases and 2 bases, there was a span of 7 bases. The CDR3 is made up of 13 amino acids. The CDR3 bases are TGTGCCAGCTCACCTGGGGTTCAAGAGACCCAGTACTTC. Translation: CASSPGVQETQYF.

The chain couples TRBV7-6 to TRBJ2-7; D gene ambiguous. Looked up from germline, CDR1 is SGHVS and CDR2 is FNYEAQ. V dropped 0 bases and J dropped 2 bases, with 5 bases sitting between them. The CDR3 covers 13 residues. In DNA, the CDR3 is TGTGCCAGCAGCTTAGCTGCCGCCTACGAGCAGTACTTC. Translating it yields CASSLAAAYEQYF.

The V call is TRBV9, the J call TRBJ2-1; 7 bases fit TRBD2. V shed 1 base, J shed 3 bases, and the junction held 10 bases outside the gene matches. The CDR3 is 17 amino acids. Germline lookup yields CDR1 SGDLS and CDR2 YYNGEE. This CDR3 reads CASSVLVGTTSYNEQFF. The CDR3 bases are TGTGCCAGCAGCGTATTGGTCGGGACTACAAGCTACAATGAGCAGTTCTTC.